These 30 T cell receptor beta chains came from one sample sequenced in a study of blood T cell repertoires in COVID-19. The repertoire was sequenced with immunoSEQ multiplex PCR; TCRdb's copy has only in-frame clones and lacks some. The sample lists tens of thousands of clones, approximately 85% occurring once. Material for sequencing was peripheral blood. Receptors were obtained from an elderly man with acute or convalescent COVID-19.

The chain uses TRBV30 and TRBJ1-2, with no clear D. V was trimmed by 5 bases and J by 7 bases, leaving 8 bases between them. The CDR3 runs to 10 residues. The germline gives CDR1 GTSNPN, CDR2 SVGIG (reference sequence). As DNA, the CDR3 is TGTGCCTGGGGGGAGGGTGGCTACACCTTC. It encodes CAWGEGGYTF.

This clone was seen just once. The rearrangement uses TRBV18 and TRBJ2-1; D gene ambiguous. Germline CDR1 reads KGHSH; CDR2 reads LQKENI. V was cut by 2 bases and J by 10 bases, with 21 bases left in between. The CDR3 runs 16 residues. The CDR3 loop is CASSPEEYDERYEQFF. The CDR3 nucleotides are TGTGCCAGCTCACCAGAGGAGTACGATGAGCGTTACGAGCAGTTCTTC.

V usage is TRBV19 and J usage is TRBJ1-1, with 7 bases aligning to TRBD1. The CDR3 runs to 13 residues. The trim removed 9 bases at V and 0 bases at J, leaving 4 bases unmatched. Germline-derived CDR1 and CDR2 are LNHDA and SQIVND (reference sequence). The CDR3 DNA sequence: TGTGCCAGCCAGGACAGGCTGAACACTGAAGCTTTCTTT. Amino acids: CASQDRLNTEAFF.

This chain joins TRBV18 and TRBJ1-3; TRBD1 matches 10 bases. The germline CDR1 and CDR2 sequences are KGHSH and LQKENI. This CDR3 contains 16 residues. V was clipped by 9 bases and J by 2 bases; unmatched bases: 10. The CDR3 sequence is CASSGFDRGPGNTIYF. The CDR3 bases are TGTGCCAGTAGCGGTTTCGACAGGGGGCCTGGAAACACCATATATTTT.

This clone showed up just once. The chain employs TRBV4-2 and TRBJ2-5; 7 positions agree with TRBD2. The germline V gene has CDR1 LGHNA and CDR2 YNFKEQ. With V trimmed by 0 bases and J by 3 bases, 4 bases remained unmatched. There are 15 residues in the CDR3. CDR3 region: CASSQDMAGEETQYF. Here the CDR3 DNA reads TGTGCCAGCAGCCAAGATATGGCGGGAGAAGAGACCCAGTACTTC.

This clone was seen only a few times. This chain links TRBV5-1 with TRBJ2-1; 9 nucleotides agree with TRBD2. Germline values: CDR1 SGHRS, CDR2 YFSETQ. The CDR3 has 15 residues. J was trimmed by 6 bases and V by 4 bases; bases with no gene match: 8. The DNA for the CDR3 is TGCGCCAGCAGCGTAACTAGCGGGCCAACCAATGAGCAGTTCTTC. Translating gives CASSVTSGPTNEQFF.

The V call is TRBV7-2, the J call TRBJ1-1; 8 nucleotides align to TRBD1. CDR1 is SGHTA and CDR2 is FQGNSA in the germline V gene. There are 15 residues in the CDR3. The junction had 6 bases not matched to a gene; V was cut back by 5 bases and J by 1 base. CDR3 nucleotide sequence: TGTGCCAGCAGCCACCAACAGGGGGGGAACACTGAAGCTTTCTTT. Translated, it gives CASSHQQGGNTEAFF.

The chain is built from TRBV9 and TRBJ2-7; 12 positions agree with TRBD2. V was pared by 5 bases and J by 3 bases, with 6 bases of the junction left unmatched. Germline V gives CDR1 SGDLS, CDR2 YYNGEE. The CDR3 contains 15 residues. As DNA, the CDR3 is TGTGCCAGCAGTTCTGGGACTAGCGGGCTCTACGAGCAGTACTTC. Its protein is CASSSGTSGLYEQYF.

This clone has a single count. The chain combines TRBV7-9 with TRBJ2-5, with 8 bases lining up with TRBD2. Germline V gene sequence: CDR1 SEHNR, CDR2 FQNEAQ (reference sequence). CDR3 length equals 16 residues. V lost 1 base, J lost 5 bases, and 9 bases stayed unmatched. Written as DNA, the CDR3 is TGTGCCAGCAGCTTAGTAACCGGGAGGGCCTATGAGACCCAGTACTTC. Residues: CASSLVTGRAYETQYF.

The V gene is TRBV27, the J gene TRBJ2-7, with TRBD2 matching over 8 bases. CDR3 length: 17 amino acids. Germline CDR1 MNHEY, CDR2 SMNVEV (reference sequence). Losses at the gene ends were 5 bases for V and 1 base for J; bases not matched to a gene: 13. The CDR3 sequence: CASSPLLIAGGSYEQYF. CDR3 nucleotides: TGTGCCAGCAGTCCCCTTTTAATCGCGGGGGGTTCCTACGAGCAGTACTTC.

The chain has TRBV5-1 and TRBJ2-1; TRBD1 aligns across 7 bases. The junction had 10 bases not matched to a gene; V was cut back by 4 bases and J by 3 bases. The CDR3 runs 16 residues. CDR1 SGHRS and CDR2 YFSETQ come from the germline V gene. Here the CDR3 reads CASSDNPGQNYNEQFF. As DNA, the CDR3 is TGCGCCAGCAGCGACAACCCGGGACAGAACTACAATGAGCAGTTCTTC.

The chain couples TRBV6-5 to TRBJ2-1; the match to TRBD2 covers 7 bases. The germline V gene has CDR1 MNHEY and CDR2 SVGAGI. The CDR3 runs to 14 residues. The junction had 7 bases not matched to a gene; V was cut back by 7 bases and J by 4 bases. CDR3 in DNA: TGTGCCAGCAAAGCCGGGGGGATTTACAATGAGCAGTTCTTC. It yields the protein CASKAGGIYNEQFF.

A remark on this clone: Different DNA sequences within this sample yield the same CDR3. This chain links TRBV19 with TRBJ1-1; D perhaps matches TRBD1 (5 bases). This CDR3 contains 14 residues. Germline-derived CDR1 and CDR2 are LNHDA and SQIVND (reference sequence). Here the CDR3 DNA reads TGTGCTAGCTATAGGGGCGGTACGAACACTGAAGCTTTCTTT. Its translation is CASYRGGTNTEAFF.

V is TRBV11-3 and J is TRBJ1-4; 7 bases are shared with TRBD1. CDR3 length equals 16 residues. J was trimmed by 3 bases and V by 1 base; bases with no gene match: 5. CDR1 and CDR2 from the germline V gene are SGHNT and YENEEA. The CDR3 sequence is CASSLGTGAPNEKLFF. Here the CDR3 DNA reads TGTGCCAGCAGCTTAGGTACAGGGGCGCCTAATGAAAAACTGTTTTTT.

The rearrangement joins TRBV7-8 to TRBJ1-3; D not certain. CDR1 and CDR2 (germline): SGHVS, FQNEAQ. There are 14 residues in the CDR3. The germline V and J ends were trimmed by 0 bases and 2 bases, with 5 bases remaining between them. CDR3 loop: CASSLAGPGNTIYF. CDR3 DNA: TGTGCCAGCAGCTTAGCGGGCCCTGGAAACACCATATATTTT. Looking up the rest from reference TRBV7-8 and TRBJ1-3 gives the full variable domain: GAGVSQSPRYKVAKRGQDVALRCDPISGHVSLFWYQQALGQGPEFLTYFQNEAQLDKSGLPSDRFFAERPEGSVSTLKIQRTQQEDSAVYLCASSLAGPGNTIYFGEGSWLTVV.

This clone was recorded once. The chain carries TRBV7-2 and TRBJ1-1; D is perhaps TRBD1 (6 bases). The CDR3 is 15 residues long. In germline, CDR1 is SGHTA, CDR2 FQGNSA. V lost 2 bases to trimming and J lost 3 bases, with 13 bases between them. CDR3 in DNA: TGTGCCAGCAGCTTACGAACAGGGTGGGACACTGAAGCTTTCTTT. It yields the protein CASSLRTGWDTEAFF. Full variable domain (rest looked up from reference TRBV7-2 and TRBJ1-1): GAGVSQSPSNKVTEKGKDVELRCDPISGHTALYWYRQSLGQGLEFLIYFQGNSAPDKSGLPSDRFSAERTGGSVSTLTIQRTQQEDSAVYLCASSLRTGWDTEAFFGQGTRLTVV.

The V gene is TRBV6-1, the J gene TRBJ1-2; D might be TRBD1 (5 bases). Germline V gene lookup returns CDR1 MNHNS and CDR2 SASEGT. With 7 bases removed from V and 4 bases from J, the gap between germline ends came to 19 bases. This CDR3 contains 15 residues. In DNA form, the CDR3 reads TGTGCCAGCACCTACGGGCAGGGCAACTCCTATGGCTACACCTTC. This sequence encodes CASTYGQGNSYGYTF.

The chain employs TRBV7-3 and TRBJ2-1; 15 bases are a match to TRBD2. The J segment lost 8 bases and the V segment lost 2 bases, leaving 4 bases of the junction unmatched. Per the germline V gene, CDR1 is SGHTA and CDR2 is FQGTGA. CDR3 size: 16 residues. CDR3 DNA: TGTGCCAGCAGCTTAGGACTAGCGGGGGGGCCCGATGAGCAGTTCTTC. It specifies CASSLGLAGGPDEQFF.

The V gene is TRBV3-1 (or the pseudogene TRBV3-2), the J gene TRBJ2-1, with 11 bases identical to TRBD2. The J segment lost 7 bases and the V segment lost 1 base, leaving 3 bases of the junction unmatched. Germline CDR1 reads LGHDT; CDR2 reads YNNKEL (reference sequence). This CDR3 contains 15 residues. The CDR3 DNA reads as TGTGCCAGCAGCCAAGCTAGCGGGGGGCCGAATGAGCAGTTCTTC. Residues: CASSQASGGPNEQFF.

The chain recombines TRBV19 with TRBJ1-1; TRBD1 matches at 7 bases. Losses at the gene ends were 9 bases for V and 1 base for J; bases not matched to a gene: 11. Germline loops: CDR1 LNHDA, CDR2 SQIVND (reference sequence). The CDR3 length is 15 residues. In nucleotides, the CDR3 is TGTGCCAGCAGAGCCTACAGGGGCGGGAACACTGAAGCTTTCTTT. It codes for CASRAYRGGNTEAFF. Looking up the rest from reference TRBV19 and TRBJ1-1 gives the full variable domain: DGGITQSPKYLFRKEGQNVTLSCEQNLNHDAMYWYRQDPGQGLRLIYYSQIVNDFQKGDIAEGYSVSREKKESFPLTVTSAQKNPTAFYLCASRAYRGGNTEAFFGQGTRLTVV.

The chain is built from TRBV5-1 and TRBJ1-2, with a possible D match to TRBD1 (6 bases). CDR1 and CDR2 (germline): SGHRS, YFSETQ. V was trimmed by 4 bases and J by 8 bases, leaving 18 bases between them. The CDR3 totals 14 residues. The CDR3 here is CASSPPIAGGGYTF. CDR3 sequence (DNA): TGCGCCAGCAGCCCCCCGATCGCGGGGGGCGGCTACACCTTC.

Here the CDR3 DNA reads TGCGCCAGCAGCTTGACAGCTAACAGGGGCGATGAAGAGACCCAGTACTTC. The encoded protein is CASSLTANRGDEETQYF. The chain has TRBV5-1 and TRBJ2-5; 7 bases line up with TRBD1. Germline V gene lookup returns CDR1 SGHRS and CDR2 YFSETQ. J was trimmed by 3 bases and V by 1 base; bases with no gene match: 12. CDR3 length: 17 residues. The whole variable domain, filled in from reference TRBV5-1 and TRBJ2-5, reads KAGVTQTPRYLIKTRGQQVTLSCSPISGHRSVSWYQQTPGQGLQFLFEYFSETQRNKGNFPGRFSGRQFSNSRSEMNVSTLELGDSALYLCASSLTANRGDEETQYFGPGTRLLVL.

This clone was found once. The chain combines TRBV29-1 with TRBJ2-7, with 8 nucleotides matching TRBD2. V dropped 6 bases and J dropped 2; count of bases not matched to a gene: 15. Per germline, CDR1 SQVTM and CDR2 ANQGSEA. CDR3 length equals 16 residues. As DNA, the CDR3 is TGCAGCGTCCCTAAGCCTAGCGGGTTCTCTACCTACGAGCAGTACTTC. It specifies CSVPKPSGFSTYEQYF.

The chain is built from TRBV25-1 and TRBJ2-7, with D possibly TRBD1 on 6 matching bases. Germline CDR1 reads MGHDK; CDR2 reads SYGVNS. Between the trimmed V and J ends, which lost 6 bases and 2 bases, there was a span of 8 bases. This CDR3 contains 12 residues. CDR3 bases: TGTGCCAGCAGGTCAGGGGCCTACGAGCAGTACTTC. Translation gives CASRSGAYEQYF.

The gene calls are TRBV6-2 or TRBV6-3 and TRBJ2-4; 9 bases align to TRBD2. The length of the CDR3 is 15 residues. The germline CDR1 and CDR2 sequences are MNHEY and SVGEGT. Losses at the gene ends were 4 bases for V and 8 bases for J; bases not matched to a gene: 9. The CDR3: CASSSWTSATDIQYF. The CDR3 region has the DNA TGTGCCAGCAGTTCCTGGACTAGCGCCACAGACATTCAGTACTTC.

This chain joins TRBV10-3 and TRBJ2-2; 10 positions agree with TRBD1. The CDR3 contains 16 residues. Germline CDR1 reads ENHRY; CDR2 reads SYGVKD. Losses at the gene ends were 2 bases for V and 5 bases for J; bases not matched to a gene: 5. CDR3 in DNA: TGTGCCATCAGTGAGGGGACAGGGGAGGGAACCGGGGAGCTGTTTTTT. This sequence encodes CAISEGTGEGTGELFF.

This chain links TRBV7-6 with TRBJ2-2; TRBD2 is a possible D gene (5 bases). Trimming took off 5 bases at V and 5 bases at J, with 18 bases between the two ends. In germline, CDR1 is SGHVS, CDR2 FNYEAQ. This CDR3 spans 16 amino acids. Here the CDR3 reads CASSITPGMDTGELFF. The DNA for the CDR3 is TGTGCCAGCAGCATAACCCCGGGGATGGATACCGGGGAGCTGTTTTTT.

In its sample, this clone was seen once. This chain connects TRBV7-2 to TRBJ2-3; TRBD2 matches at 7 bases. The junction had 7 bases not matched to a gene; V was cut back by 1 base and J by 9 bases. The CDR3 has 14 residues. Germline V CDR1 and CDR2: SGHTA, FQGNSA. The CDR3 DNA is TGTGCCAGCAGCTTAGGTGGGGGGGGAGAGACGCAGTATTTT. This codes for CASSLGGGGETQYF.

V usage is TRBV29-1 and J usage is TRBJ1-1, with D uncertain. The CDR3 covers 13 residues. The germline V gene has CDR1 SQVTM and CDR2 ANQGSEA. The V end lost 3 bases, the J end lost 2 bases, and 10 bases lay between the germline ends. The CDR3 here is CSVESGLNTEAFF. CDR3 in DNA: TGCAGCGTTGAGTCCGGACTTAACACTGAAGCTTTCTTT.

This chain uses TRBV7-2 with TRBJ1-3, with D possibly TRBD1 on 5 matching bases. Germline CDR1 is SGHTA and CDR2 is FQGNSA. The V and J ends lost 1 base and 0 bases respectively, with 13 bases between them. The CDR3 spans 17 residues. CDR3 protein: CASSLVAAQDSGNTIYF. The CDR3 DNA reads as TGTGCCAGCAGCTTAGTCGCGGCACAGGACTCTGGAAACACCATATATTTT.